The 19 T cell receptor beta chains listed next were all sequenced from one sample in a study of T cells in Graves' hyperthyroidism and ophthalmopathy. Amplification yielded TCR beta CDR3 regions, with RNA transcripts as the source. HTBI primers were the set used in a first-round RT-PCR of the TCR CDR3. TCRdb called the multiplex PCR reads again in MiXCR, with one record for every CDR3 protein. The sample lists over 300,000 distinct CDR3 sequences, approximately 15% occurring once. Sequenced sample: blood. The source is a woman aged 55-69 years with Graves' hyperthyroidism.

This clonotype was observed many times. At one end the junction does not follow the germline gene, possibly because of a read error. The rearrangement joins TRBV20-1 to TRBJ2-1; 8 bases agree with TRBD2. Germline CDR1 reads DFQATT; CDR2 reads SNEGSKA (reference sequence). The CDR3 runs 16 residues. The CDR3 DNA sequence: TGCAGCGCTAGATGGGCAGGACTAGCTTCTTTCCATGAGCAGTTCTTC. Translation: CSARWAGLASFHEQFF.

This clonotype was picked up many times. The CDR3 DNA reads as TGCGCCAGCAGCCGGGGGAACAGGGAGACGACTGAAGCTTTCTTT. This sequence encodes CASSRGNRETTEAFF. V gene TRBV5-1 combines with J gene TRBJ1-1; tentative D call: TRBD1 (6 bases). Germline assignment: CDR1 SGHRS and CDR2 YFSETQ. The CDR3 sequence is 15 residues long. Between the trimmed V and J ends, which lost 4 bases and 5 bases, there was a span of 18 bases. Variable domain in full (rest from reference TRBV5-1 and TRBJ1-1): KAGVTQTPRYLIKTRGQQVTLSCSPISGHRSVSWYQQTPGQGLQFLFEYFSETQRNKGNFPGRFSGRQFSNSRSEMNVSTLELGDSALYLCASSRGNRETTEAFFGQGTRLTVV.

This clonotype was seen at least ten times. This chain connects TRBV30 to TRBJ1-5; TRBD1 is a possible D gene (5 bases). This CDR3 has 17 residues. Germline V lookup: CDR1 GTSNPN, CDR2 SVGIG (reference sequence). Trimming left V 3 bases short and J 0 bases short, with 18 bases between. CDR3 sequence reads: CAWSDSPGRYSNQPQHF. The DNA for the CDR3 is TGTGCCTGGAGCGACTCTCCGGGACGATATAGCAATCAGCCCCAGCATTTT.

The CDR3 region is CASTTGTGTGEQYF. DNA of the CDR3: TGCGCCAGCACCACCGGGACAGGGACTGGCGAGCAGTACTTC. The V and J genes are TRBV5-1 and TRBJ2-7, with 9 nucleotides matching TRBD1. Germline lookup yields CDR1 SGHRS and CDR2 YFSETQ. Trimming at V came to 6 bases and at J to 6 bases, leaving 10 bases not matched to a gene. The CDR3 totals 14 residues.

The sample holds many counts of this clonotype. The chain has TRBV5-1 and TRBJ1-2; D is unresolved. The CDR3 has 14 residues. V lost 0 bases to trimming and J lost 0 bases, with 6 bases between them. The germline CDR1 and CDR2 sequences are SGHRS and YFSETQ. The CDR3 spells CASSLDGANYGYTF. CDR3 DNA sequence: TGCGCCAGCAGCTTGGATGGAGCTAACTATGGCTACACCTTC.

In its sample, this clonotype was seen many times. The rearrangement uses TRBV7-8 and TRBJ1-5; D gene unclear. Germline V gene data show CDR1 as SGHVS and CDR2 as FQNEAQ. The CDR3 is 15 residues long. V shed 2 bases and J shed 0 bases, with 8 bases lying between them. CDR3 coding DNA: TGTGCCAGCAGCTTATGGCGGGATAGCAATCAGCCCCAGCATTTT. This gives the protein CASSLWRDSNQPQHF.

This clonotype came up many times. This rearrangement joins TRBV12-3 or TRBV12-4 to TRBJ2-1; 11 positions match TRBD2. V shed 0 bases and J 1 base; nucleotides not matched to a gene: 11. This CDR3 spans 20 amino acids. The CDR3 region has the DNA TGTGCCAGCAGTTTAGCGCTAAGAGGACTAGCGGGTCGTTCCTACAATGAGCAGTTCTTC. Amino acids: CASSLALRGLAGRSYNEQFF.

CDR3 in amino acids: CASSLGGLATGELFF. CDR3 DNA: TGTGCCAGCAGCTTAGGAGGACTAGCCACCGGGGAGCTGTTTTTT. V gene TRBV7-6 combines with J gene TRBJ2-2, with 8 bases fitting TRBD2. The CDR3 consists of 15 residues. V shed 1 base, J shed 4 bases, and the junction held 2 bases outside the gene matches. Germline loops: CDR1 SGHVS, CDR2 FNYEAQ.

This clonotype was detected many times. The chain is built from TRBV2 and TRBJ1-4; maybe TRBD1 (5 bases). This CDR3 is built from 16 residues. CDR1 SNHLY and CDR2 FYNNEI come from the germline V gene. With 5 bases removed from V and 6 bases from J, the gap between germline ends came to 19 bases. As DNA, the CDR3 is TGTGCCAGCAGTCCCCCCCGTGGGGCCGATGATGAAAAACTGTTTTTT. Translating gives CASSPPRGADDEKLFF.

This clonotype was seen repeatedly, ten times or more. This CDR3 reads CATSRDHGGRTPGEKLFF. The CDR3 DNA reads TGTGCCACCAGCAGAGATCATGGGGGACGCACTCCCGGCGAAAAACTGTTTTTT. The chain recombines TRBV15 with TRBJ1-4, with D possibly being TRBD1 (5 bases). In germline, CDR1 is LNHNV, CDR2 YYDKDF (reference sequence). V was trimmed by 0 bases and J by 8 bases, leaving 22 bases between them. This CDR3 comprises 18 residues.

The chain employs TRBV27 and TRBJ2-4; D remains ambiguous. V was shortened by 5 bases and J by 1 base, with 9 bases between the two germline ends. Germline-derived CDR1 and CDR2 are MNHEY and SMNVEV (reference sequence). The CDR3 extends over 14 amino acids. The CDR3, as DNA: TGTGCCAGCAGTACCCCGGGTGCCAAAAACATTCAGTACTTC. Translated, it gives CASSTPGAKNIQYF.

The chain combines TRBV20-1 with TRBJ1-5; 7 nucleotides match TRBD1. CDR1 and CDR2 from the germline V gene are DFQATT and SNEGSKA (reference sequence). Unmatched junction bases numbered 5, after V lost 3 bases and J lost 0 bases. This CDR3 has 15 residues. CDR3: CSARAGQNSNQPQHF. The DNA of the CDR3 is TGCAGTGCTAGGGCGGGACAGAATAGCAATCAGCCCCAGCATTTT.

Many counts were recorded for this clonotype. This chain links TRBV27 with TRBJ2-3, with 14 bases matching TRBD2. The CDR3 contains 16 residues. Per germline, CDR1 MNHEY and CDR2 SMNVEV (reference sequence). J was trimmed by 6 bases and V by 5 bases; bases with no gene match: 7. The CDR3 DNA sequence: TGTGCCAGCAGTACTGGGACTAGCGGGAGCCCTGATACGCAGTATTTT. Amino acid sequence: CASSTGTSGSPDTQYF.

This clonotype was picked up a small number of times. One base away lies a much larger clone, so this may be a sequencing read error. Since no conserved phenylalanine or tryptophan closes the CDR3, a read error is the likely cause. The V and J genes are TRBV12-3 or TRBV12-4 and TRBJ2-1; D gene uncertain. The CDR3 runs to 14 residues. V lost 6 bases and J 0 bases, leaving 9 bases between the germline ends. CDR3 in DNA: TGTGCCAGCAGCCCCCCTGGCTCCTACAATGAGCAGTTCCTC. Amino acid sequence: CASSPPGSYNEQFL.

This clonotype appeared many times. The chain employs TRBV27 and TRBJ2-3; 10 nucleotides agree with TRBD1. CDR1 and CDR2 from the germline V gene are MNHEY and SMNVEV (reference sequence). Trimming removed 5 bases from V and 4 bases from J; junction bases left unmatched: 3. This CDR3 is built from 14 residues. CDR3 sequence reads: CASSRTGGPDTQYF. In DNA form, the CDR3 reads TGTGCCAGCAGTAGGACAGGGGGACCAGATACGCAGTATTTT.

This clonotype was picked up a small number of times. The chain has TRBV12-3 or TRBV12-4 and TRBJ2-3, with unresolved D. Matching the DNA end better, TRBJ1-5 makes the J call doubtful. The CDR3 spans 17 residues. CDR3 amino acids: CASSREQTLPGTDTQHF. The CDR3 DNA reads as TGTGCCAGCAGCCGCGAACAGACCCTGCCGGGCACAGATACGCAGCATTTT.

Ten or more counts support this clonotype. The genes are TRBV20-1 and TRBJ2-7, with 7 bases aligning to TRBD1. Germline V CDR1 and CDR2: DFQATT, SNEGSKA (reference sequence). V lost 1 base to trimming and J lost 5 bases; unmatched junction nucleotides: 5. The CDR3 has 13 amino acids. The CDR3 coding sequence is TGCAGTGCTAGAGTCACGACAGGGAACGAGCAGTACTTC. Protein: CSARVTTGNEQYF.

This clonotype occurred many times. V and J are TRBV11-2 and TRBJ1-3, with 10 nucleotides matching TRBD1. Trimming took 4 bases from V and 5 from J; bases not matched to a gene: 8. Germline V gives CDR1 SGHAT, CDR2 FQNNGV. The CDR3 is 16 amino acids. The CDR3 nucleotides read TGTGCCAGCAGCTCAAGCCTGGGACAGGGGAGAAACACCATATATTTT. Amino acid sequence: CASSSSLGQGRNTIYF.

The chain joins TRBV11-2 to TRBJ2-7, with TRBD2 matching 11 bases. This CDR3 has 16 residues. V lost 4 bases to trimming and J lost 3 bases; unmatched junction nucleotides: 8. Per germline, CDR1 SGHAT and CDR2 FQNNGV. In DNA, the CDR3 is TGTGCCAGCAGCTCGACGACTAGCGGGAAGGTCTACGAGCAGTACTTC. Translation: CASSSTTSGKVYEQYF.